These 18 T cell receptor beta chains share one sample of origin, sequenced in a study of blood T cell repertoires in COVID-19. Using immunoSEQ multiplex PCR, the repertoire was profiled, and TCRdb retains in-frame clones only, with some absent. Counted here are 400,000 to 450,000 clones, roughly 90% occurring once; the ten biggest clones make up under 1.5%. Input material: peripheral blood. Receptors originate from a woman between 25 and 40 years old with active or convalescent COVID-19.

This chain's CDR3 is CASSFTGTSNNEQFF. The CDR3 nucleotides are TGTGCCAGCAGCTTCACCGGGACTAGCAACAATGAGCAGTTCTTC. This chain joins TRBV13 and TRBJ2-1; 9 nucleotides match TRBD2. Germline-derived CDR1 and CDR2 are PRHDT and FYEKMQ (reference sequence). This CDR3 spans 15 amino acids. The ends lost 3 bases at V and 5 bases at J; junction bases unmatched: 5.

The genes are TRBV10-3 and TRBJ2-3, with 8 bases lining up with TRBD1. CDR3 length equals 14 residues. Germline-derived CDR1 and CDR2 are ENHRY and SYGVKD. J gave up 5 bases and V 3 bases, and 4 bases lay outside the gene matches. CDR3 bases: TGTGCCATCAGTGATAGACAGGGGAGAGATACGCAGTATTTT. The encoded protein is CAISDRQGRDTQYF.

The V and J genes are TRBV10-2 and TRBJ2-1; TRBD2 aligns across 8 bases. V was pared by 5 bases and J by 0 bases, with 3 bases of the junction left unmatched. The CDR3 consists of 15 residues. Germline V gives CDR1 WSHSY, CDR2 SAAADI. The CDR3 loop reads CASSPLADSYNEQFF. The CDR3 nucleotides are TGCGCCAGCAGTCCACTAGCGGACTCCTACAATGAGCAGTTCTTC.

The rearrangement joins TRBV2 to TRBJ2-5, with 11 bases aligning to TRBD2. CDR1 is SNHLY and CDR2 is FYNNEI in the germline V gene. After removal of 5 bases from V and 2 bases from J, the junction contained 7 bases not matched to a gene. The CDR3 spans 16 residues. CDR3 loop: CASSSSLAGGQETQYF. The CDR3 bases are TGTGCCAGCAGTTCTTCCCTAGCGGGGGGACAAGAGACCCAGTACTTC. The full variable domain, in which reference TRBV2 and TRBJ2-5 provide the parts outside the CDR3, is EPEVTQTPSHQVTQMGQEVILRCVPISNHLYFYWYRQILGQKVEFLVSFYNNEISEKSEIFDDQFSVERPDGSNFTLKIRSTKLEDSAMYFCASSSSLAGGQETQYFGPGTRLLVL.

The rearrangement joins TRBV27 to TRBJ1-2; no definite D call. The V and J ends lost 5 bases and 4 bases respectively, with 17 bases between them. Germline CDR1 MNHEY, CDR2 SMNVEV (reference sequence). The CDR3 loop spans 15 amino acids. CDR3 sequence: CASSVSRVARYGYTF. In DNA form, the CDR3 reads TGTGCCAGCAGTGTCTCCCGGGTAGCTCGCTATGGCTACACCTTC.

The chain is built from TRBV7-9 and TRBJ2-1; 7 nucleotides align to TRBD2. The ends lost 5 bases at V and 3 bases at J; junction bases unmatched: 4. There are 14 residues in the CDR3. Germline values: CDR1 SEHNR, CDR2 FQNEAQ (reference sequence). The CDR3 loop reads CASSRPGGYNEQFF. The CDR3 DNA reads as TGTGCCAGCAGCCGTCCGGGGGGCTACAATGAGCAGTTCTTC.

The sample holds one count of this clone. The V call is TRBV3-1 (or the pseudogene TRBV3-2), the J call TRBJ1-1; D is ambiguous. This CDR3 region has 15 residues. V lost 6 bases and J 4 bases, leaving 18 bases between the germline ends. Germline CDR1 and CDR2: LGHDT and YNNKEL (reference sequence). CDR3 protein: CASSRLGGDPTEAFF. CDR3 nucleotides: TGTGCCAGCAGTCGCCTTGGCGGGGATCCCACTGAAGCTTTCTTT.

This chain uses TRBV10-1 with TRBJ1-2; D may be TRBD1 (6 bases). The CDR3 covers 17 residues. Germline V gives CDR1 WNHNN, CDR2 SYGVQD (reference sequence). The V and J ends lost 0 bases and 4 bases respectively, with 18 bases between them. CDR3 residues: CASSESGQPGLLYGYTF. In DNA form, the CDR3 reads TGCGCCAGCAGTGAGTCAGGACAGCCTGGCCTCCTCTATGGCTACACCTTC.

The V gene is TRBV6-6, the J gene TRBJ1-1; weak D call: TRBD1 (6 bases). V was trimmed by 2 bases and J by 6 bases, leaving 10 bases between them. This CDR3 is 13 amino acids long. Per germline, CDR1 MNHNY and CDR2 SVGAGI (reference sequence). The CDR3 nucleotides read TGTGCCAGCAGTTACCAACAGGGTTCTGAAGCTTTCTTT. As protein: CASSYQQGSEAFF.

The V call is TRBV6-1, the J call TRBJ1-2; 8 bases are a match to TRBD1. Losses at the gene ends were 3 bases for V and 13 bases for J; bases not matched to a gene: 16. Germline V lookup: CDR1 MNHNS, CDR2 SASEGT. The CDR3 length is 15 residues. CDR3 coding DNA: TGTGCCAGCAGTGAGAGAGAGGACAGGGTGGAAACTCTCACCTTC. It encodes CASSEREDRVETLTF.

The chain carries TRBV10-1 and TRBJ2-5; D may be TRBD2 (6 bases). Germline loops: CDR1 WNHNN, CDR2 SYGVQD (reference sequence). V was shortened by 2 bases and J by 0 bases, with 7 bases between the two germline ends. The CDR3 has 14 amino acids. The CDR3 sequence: CASSELANQETQYF. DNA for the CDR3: TGCGCCAGCAGTGAGCTAGCGAACCAAGAGACCCAGTACTTC.

CDR3 region: CASSLGANYGYTF. The CDR3 nucleotides read TGTGCCAGCAGTCTAGGGGCTAACTATGGCTACACCTTC. The chain employs TRBV6-5 and TRBJ1-2; D might be TRBD1 (5 bases). This CDR3 has 13 residues. Germline values: CDR1 MNHEY, CDR2 SVGAGI. Trimming removed 5 bases from V and 0 bases from J, with 7 bases in between.

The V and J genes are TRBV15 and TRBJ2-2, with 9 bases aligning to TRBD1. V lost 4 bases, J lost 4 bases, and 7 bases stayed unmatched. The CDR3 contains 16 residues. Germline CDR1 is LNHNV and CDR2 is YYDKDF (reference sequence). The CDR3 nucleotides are TGTGCCACCAGCACGCCTGGGACAGGGCGCACCGGGGAGCTGTTTTTT. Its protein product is CATSTPGTGRTGELFF.

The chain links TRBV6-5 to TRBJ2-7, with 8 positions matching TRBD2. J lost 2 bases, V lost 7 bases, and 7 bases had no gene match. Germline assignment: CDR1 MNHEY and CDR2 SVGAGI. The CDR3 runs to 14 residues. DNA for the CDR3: TGTGCCAGCATGGCGGTAGCGGGACCCTACGAGCAGTACTTC. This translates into CASMAVAGPYEQYF.

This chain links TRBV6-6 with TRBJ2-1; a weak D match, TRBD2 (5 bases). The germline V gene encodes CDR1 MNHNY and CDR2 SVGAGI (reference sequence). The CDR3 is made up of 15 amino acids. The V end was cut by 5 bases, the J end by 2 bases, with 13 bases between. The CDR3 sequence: CASSPKLVAYNEQFF. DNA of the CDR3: TGTGCCAGCAGTCCCAAACTAGTAGCCTACAATGAGCAGTTCTTC.

DNA for the CDR3: TGTGCCAGCAGCTTGAAGGGACAGGGGGTCACCGGGGAGCTGTTTTTT. Its translation: CASSLKGQGVTGELFF. The V call is TRBV5-8, the J call TRBJ2-2; 11 bases match TRBD1. In germline, CDR1 is SGHTS, CDR2 YDEGEE. The V and J ends lost 1 base and 4 bases, in that order; junction bases with no gene match: 3. The CDR3 is made up of 16 amino acids.

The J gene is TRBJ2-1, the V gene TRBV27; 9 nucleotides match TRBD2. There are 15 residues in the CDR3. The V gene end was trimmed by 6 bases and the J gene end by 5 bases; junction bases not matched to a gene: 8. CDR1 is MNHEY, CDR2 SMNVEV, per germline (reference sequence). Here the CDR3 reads CASRVIAGVHNEQFF. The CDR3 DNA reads TGTGCCAGCAGAGTGATAGCGGGGGTCCACAATGAGCAGTTCTTC.

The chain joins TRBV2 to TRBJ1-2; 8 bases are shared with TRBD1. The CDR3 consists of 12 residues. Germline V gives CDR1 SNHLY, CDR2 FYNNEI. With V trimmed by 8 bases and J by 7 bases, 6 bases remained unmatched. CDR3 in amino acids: CASRQGLGGYTF. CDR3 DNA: TGTGCCAGCCGACAGGGGCTCGGTGGCTACACCTTC.